This paragraph reports one TCR beta chain. Its specificity is unknown. At one end, the junction sequence differs from germline, possibly due to a read error. This sample stems from a study of cytomegalovirus exposure and HLA in healthy donors. Libraries were prepared by immunoSEQ multiplex PCR; TCRdb keeps only in-frame clonotypes and omits some of them. The data show roughly 300,000 clones, roughly 90% seen once. Germline V gene data show CDR1 as SSHAT and CDR2 as FNYEAQ (reference sequence). The CDR3 loop spans 18 amino acids. Whole-study results and caveats: The study labeled under 200 TCR beta chains cytomegalovirus-associated.

The sample was PBMCs. The J gene is TRBJ1-5, the V gene TRBV7-7; D remains ambiguous. The origin of this receptor is a woman aged 18 to 35 in good health and CMV-seronegative. The CDR3 protein is CASSSTSHAAYSNQPQHF. CDR3 in DNA: TGTGCTAGCAGTTCAACTAGTCACGCGGCTTATAGCAATCAGCCCCAGCATTTT.